The source of this TCR beta chain is a study of identifying expanded T cells in peripheral blood (dated by TCRdb to about 2019). For the study in its entirety: Four technical replicates, made by sequencing separate aliquots from the same pool of genomic DNA, were compared pairwise.

What the study reported, not specific to this receptor: Across all healthy-donor time intervals, the beta-binomial model significantly cut both the number of clones called differentially abundant and the false-positive rate. Between technical replicates the binomial model flagged roughly 1.1 differentially abundant clones, whereas over roughly two weeks the binomial model flagged about 15 and over approximately 4 weeks 19 to 20. The authors expected that biological variance in healthy repertoires might rise further over much longer intervals, such as months to years. Across all healthy donors, variance in clone template counts between roughly two-week samples was found to increase significantly with total template count.

TCRbeta CDR3 regions were profiled by bias-controlled multiplex PCR amplification of genomic DNA with the immunoSEQ Assay. Processing in the source paper ran as follows. The absolute abundance of each unique TCRbeta CDR3 region was quantified after sequences were collapsed and filtered. Differential abundance was assessed using a binomial (Fisher-equivalent) model and a beta-binomial model in which time-dependent variance fitted from healthy donors was added. Clones with fewer than 5 combined templates were removed, and differential abundance was called for clones with a Benjamini-Hochberg FDR below 0.01. Beta-binomial variance was modeled as a function of total template count across the two samples using the form v = (b*log(k)+a)^2. Sourced from immuneACCESS, this table was stored by TCRdb with only in-frame sequences that have V and J called. A share of the clones is absent; for the studies checked, an unresolved V gene accounts for under half, and the remainder has no known explanation. V and J calls plus clone size are reproduced from that table; the DNA served to infer D and trimming. This sample is represented by tens of thousands of clones; 88% of them were singletons. Approximately 5.4% of the sample is held by the ten biggest clonotypes.

On this clone itself: Its antigen is unknown. No base-level quality is on record; no much larger clone is a single base apart.

There are 15 amino acids in the CDR3, from cysteine to phenylalanine inclusive. The sequence is cut down to CDR3 DNA, 45 bases in frame from base 1. Trimming takes 5 bases from V and 2 bases from J, and the germline ends sit 14 bases apart. CDR1 and CDR2 were assigned from the germline V gene (reference sequence) as SEHNR and FQNEAQ. During the collection period, no immune events, such as infections, were documented for the healthy donors. To calibrate time-dependent variance in a beta-binomial model of T-cell clone differential abundance, blood repertoires from healthy donors were used as a training cohort. There were about 10 healthy donors in the training cohort, of whom 3 were female and 7 were male. An age range of roughly 25 to 65 years, with an average of 43 years, was recorded for the donors. Whole blood from each healthy donor was obtained from a commercial supplier and was collected at three time points 2 to 3 weeks apart. For immunosequencing, genomic DNA was extracted from whole blood that had not been sorted.

The clonotype was recovered from a person aged 18-70 years in good health. The sequencing sample was made of blood. Recombination linked TRBV7-9 to TRBJ2-3; the D gene is not confidently resolved. The sequence in DNA is TGTGCCAGCAGCCCCACAGCGTCTTCCACAGATACGCAGTATTTT. Translated, this gives CASSPTASSTDTQYF.